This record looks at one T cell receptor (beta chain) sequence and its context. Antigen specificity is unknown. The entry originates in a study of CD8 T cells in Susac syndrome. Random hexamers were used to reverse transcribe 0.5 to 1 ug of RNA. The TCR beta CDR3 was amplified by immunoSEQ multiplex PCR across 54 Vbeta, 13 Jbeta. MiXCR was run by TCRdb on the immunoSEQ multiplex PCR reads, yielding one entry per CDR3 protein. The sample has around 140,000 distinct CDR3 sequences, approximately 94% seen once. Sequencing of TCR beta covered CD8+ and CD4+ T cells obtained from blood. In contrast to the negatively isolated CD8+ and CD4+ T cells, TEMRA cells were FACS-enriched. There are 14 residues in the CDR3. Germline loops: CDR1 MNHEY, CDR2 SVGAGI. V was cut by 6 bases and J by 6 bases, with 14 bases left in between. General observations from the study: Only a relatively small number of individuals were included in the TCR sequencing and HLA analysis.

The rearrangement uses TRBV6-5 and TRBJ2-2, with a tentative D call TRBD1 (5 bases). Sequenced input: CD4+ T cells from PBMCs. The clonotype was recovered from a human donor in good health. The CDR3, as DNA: TGTGCCAGCAGGCAAACAGGAATGCCCGGGGAGCTGTTTTTT. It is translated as CASRQTGMPGELFF.